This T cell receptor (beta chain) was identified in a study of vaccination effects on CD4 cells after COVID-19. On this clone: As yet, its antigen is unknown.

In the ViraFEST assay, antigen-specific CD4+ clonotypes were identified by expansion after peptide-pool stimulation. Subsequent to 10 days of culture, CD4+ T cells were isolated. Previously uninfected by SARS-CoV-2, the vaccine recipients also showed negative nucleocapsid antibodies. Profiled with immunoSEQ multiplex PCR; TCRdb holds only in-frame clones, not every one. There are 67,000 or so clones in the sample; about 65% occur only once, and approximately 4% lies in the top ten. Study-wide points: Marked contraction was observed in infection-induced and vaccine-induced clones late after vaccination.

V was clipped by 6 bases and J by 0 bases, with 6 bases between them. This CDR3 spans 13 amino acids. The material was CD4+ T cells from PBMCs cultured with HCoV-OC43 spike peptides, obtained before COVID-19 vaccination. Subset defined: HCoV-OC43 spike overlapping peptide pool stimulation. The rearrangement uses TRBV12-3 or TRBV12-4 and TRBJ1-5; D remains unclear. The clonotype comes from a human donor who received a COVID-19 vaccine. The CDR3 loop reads CASRTNSNQPQHF. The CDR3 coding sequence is TGTGCCAGCAGAACCAATAGCAATCAGCCCCAGCATTTT.